The 30 T cell receptor beta chains below all came from one sample that was sequenced in a study of shared clonotypes between healthy human individuals. Clones were sequenced by immunoSEQ multiplex PCR, and TCRdb holds only the in-frame ones, with some missing. Here the sample spans millions of clones, roughly 96% being singletons. Sequenced: naive CD4+ T cells sorted from blood. As to subset: CD45RA+ positively selected. The source of these receptors is a man younger than 35 in good health.

The V and J genes are TRBV5-6 and TRBJ2-1; 11 nucleotides line up with TRBD2. From germline, CDR1 is SGHDT and CDR2 YYEEEE. This CDR3 spans 15 amino acids. The V segment lost 0 bases and the J segment 7 bases; nucleotides outside the gene matches: 3. The CDR3 region is CASSLGLAGYNEQFF. The CDR3 nucleotides are TGTGCCAGCAGCTTGGGACTAGCGGGATATAATGAGCAGTTCTTC.

CDR3 DNA: TGTGCCAGCAGCCTAAGTTGGACCCAGTACTTC. Translated: CASSLSWTQYF. The chain is built from TRBV25-1 and TRBJ2-5; D is undetermined. The CDR3 sequence is 11 residues long. Per the germline V gene, CDR1 is MGHDK and CDR2 is SYGVNS. The V end lost 6 bases, the J end lost 7 bases, and 9 bases lay between the germline ends.

The chain combines TRBV11-2 with TRBJ2-7; TRBD1 agrees at 8 bases. This CDR3 contains 16 residues. The J segment lost 3 bases and the V segment lost 2 bases, leaving 9 bases of the junction unmatched. Germline CDR1 SGHAT, CDR2 FQNNGV. In DNA, the CDR3 is TGTGCCAGCAGCTTACTACTAGGGACAGGCTTCTACGAGCAGTACTTC. The encoded protein is CASSLLLGTGFYEQYF.

The chain links TRBV30 to TRBJ1-6; no clear D. CDR3 length: 15 residues. V shed 4 bases and J shed 6 bases, with 16 bases lying between them. Germline V lookup: CDR1 GTSNPN, CDR2 SVGIG (reference sequence). The CDR3 DNA reads as TGTGCCTGGAACTCCGGACGAAGCTTTAATTCACCCCTCCACTTT. Its protein product is CAWNSGRSFNSPLHF.

This chain links TRBV9 with TRBJ2-1; TRBD2 matches 12 bases. Per the germline V gene, CDR1 is SGDLS and CDR2 is YYNGEE. Trimming took 4 bases from V and 8 from J; bases not matched to a gene: 13. The CDR3 has 17 residues. The DNA of the CDR3 is TGTGCCAGCAGCCCCCGACTAGCGGGAGCGTTGGTAGATGAGCAGTTCTTC. Its translation is CASSPRLAGALVDEQFF. The variable domain in full, with the rest retrieved from reference TRBV9 and TRBJ2-1, is DSGVTQTPKHLITATGQRVTLRCSPRSGDLSVYWYQQSLDQGLQFLIQYYNGEERAKGNILERFSAQQFPDLHSELNLSSLELGDSALYFCASSPRLAGALVDEQFFGPGTRLTVL.

The chain uses TRBV2 and TRBJ2-1; possibly TRBD2 for D (6 bases). The CDR3 has 12 amino acids. Germline CDR1 SNHLY, CDR2 FYNNEI. The ends were cut back, 7 bases at V and 10 bases at J, with 14 bases in the middle. In DNA, the CDR3 is TGTGCCAGCAATCGGGAGTGGGAGGAGCAGTTCTTC. It encodes CASNREWEEQFF.

V gene TRBV30 combines with J gene TRBJ2-2; 7 bases fit TRBD1. V was pared by 3 bases and J by 4 bases, with 2 bases of the junction left unmatched. Per the germline V gene, CDR1 is GTSNPN and CDR2 is SVGIG (reference sequence). This CDR3 has 13 amino acids. In nucleotides, the CDR3 is TGTGCCTGGAGGACAGGGTTCACCGGGGAGCTGTTTTTT. Translated, it gives CAWRTGFTGELFF.

Comment on this clone: The sample holds other DNA sequences that translate to the same CDR3. CDR3 nucleotides: TGCGCCAGCAGCTTGGGCAGGGCCGAAGAGACCCAGTACTTC. This sequence encodes CASSLGRAEETQYF. The chain joins TRBV5-1 to TRBJ2-5; TRBD1 might be the D (5 bases). This CDR3 comprises 14 residues. Germline CDR1 and CDR2: SGHRS and YFSETQ. The V end lost 0 bases, the J end lost 3 bases, and 9 bases lay between the germline ends. Full variable domain (missing parts from reference TRBV5-1 and TRBJ2-5): KAGVTQTPRYLIKTRGQQVTLSCSPISGHRSVSWYQQTPGQGLQFLFEYFSETQRNKGNFPGRFSGRQFSNSRSEMNVSTLELGDSALYLCASSLGRAEETQYFGPGTRLLVL.

In nucleotides, the CDR3 is TGTGCCAGCAGCTTAGCGTCCCGATGGGACAGGGGTGGCACTGAAGCTTTCTTT. Its translation is CASSLASRWDRGGTEAFF. The chain has TRBV7-9 and TRBJ1-1, with 10 bases fitting TRBD1. V lost 0 bases and J lost 4; bases outside the gene matches: 11. The CDR3 length is 18 residues. The germline gives CDR1 SEHNR, CDR2 FQNEAQ (reference sequence).

The chain employs TRBV12-5 and TRBJ1-2; TRBD1 is a possible D gene (6 bases). Trimming pared 5 bases from V and 3 bases from J, leaving 16 bases between. Germline loops: CDR1 LGHNT, CDR2 FRNRAP. The CDR3 loop spans 15 amino acids. The CDR3, as DNA: TGTGCTAGTGGTAAAACAGGGTTAGGCGACTATGGCTACACCTTC. This codes for CASGKTGLGDYGYTF.

J is TRBJ1-2 and V is TRBV6-5; D may be TRBD1 (5 bases). The CDR3 has 14 residues. Looked up from germline, CDR1 is MNHEY and CDR2 is SVGAGI. V was trimmed by 7 bases and J by 4 bases, leaving 16 bases between them. The CDR3 here is CASNSPGTVYGYTF. The CDR3 region has the DNA TGTGCCAGCAATTCCCCCGGGACGGTCTATGGCTACACCTTC.

This chain connects TRBV10-3 to TRBJ2-1, with 9 bases that match TRBD2. V shed 4 bases, J shed 9 bases, and the junction held 10 bases outside the gene matches. CDR1 and CDR2 from the germline V gene are ENHRY and SYGVKD. The CDR3 loop spans 15 amino acids. In DNA, the CDR3 is TGTGCCATCAGTGGAGTAGCGGGAGACCCCGGTGAGCAGTTCTTC. This translates into CAISGVAGDPGEQFF.

J is TRBJ1-4 and V is TRBV6-1, with 9 bases lining up with TRBD1. CDR1 is MNHNS and CDR2 is SASEGT in the germline V gene. Trimming took 3 bases from V and 0 from J; bases not matched to a gene: 5. The CDR3 spans 17 residues. This chain's CDR3 is CASSEKGQGSTNEKLFF. The CDR3 DNA sequence: TGTGCCAGCAGTGAGAAAGGACAGGGGTCAACTAATGAAAAACTGTTTTTT.

On this clone: At the DNA level, this CDR3 is encoded by other sequences in the same sample as well. The rearrangement links TRBV7-9 to TRBJ2-7, with D hard to call. CDR1 is SEHNR, CDR2 FQNEAQ, per germline (reference sequence). This CDR3 region has 12 residues. Trimming left V 2 bases short and J 6 bases short, with 8 bases between. CDR3 in amino acids: CASSLQGSEQYF. The CDR3 coding sequence is TGTGCCAGCAGCTTACAAGGGTCCGAGCAGTACTTC.

CDR3 protein: CASSQEPGDTQYF. The CDR3 DNA sequence: TGTGCCAGCAGCCAAGAGCCCGGAGATACGCAGTATTTT. This rearrangement joins TRBV4-2 to TRBJ2-3, with D unresolved. Looked up from germline, CDR1 is LGHNA and CDR2 is YNFKEQ. CDR3 length equals 13 residues. V was shortened by 0 bases and J by 5 bases, with 6 bases between the two germline ends.

The V call is TRBV6-6, the J call TRBJ1-3, with TRBD1 matching 7 bases. The V and J ends lost 5 bases and 2 bases, in that order; junction bases with no gene match: 9. Germline values: CDR1 MNHNY, CDR2 SVGAGI (reference sequence). The CDR3 sequence is 16 residues long. CDR3 nucleotides: TGTGCCAGCAGTCCAAACAGGGGAAAAACTGGAAACACCATATATTTT. This codes for CASSPNRGKTGNTIYF.

The sample holds a few counts of this clone. V is TRBV28 and J is TRBJ1-6, with D possibly being TRBD1 (6 bases). The V gene lost 1 base and the J gene lost 10 bases, with 14 bases spanning the gap. CDR1 MDHEN and CDR2 SYDVKM come from the germline V gene. CDR3 length: 15 residues. The CDR3 is CASSLLGGGQSPLHF. DNA for the CDR3: TGTGCCAGCAGTTTATTGGGAGGGGGGCAATCACCCCTCCACTTT.

As to this clone: The same CDR3 is also encoded by other DNA sequences in this sample. The chain has TRBV7-3 and TRBJ2-1, with D perhaps matching TRBD1 or TRBD2 (5 bases each). Germline lookup yields CDR1 SGHTA and CDR2 FQGTGA. Trimming shortened V by 2 bases and J by 6 bases, and 8 bases separated the two germline ends. The CDR3 is 13 residues long. CDR3 protein: CASSLGGPNEQFF. CDR3 bases: TGTGCCAGCAGCTTAGGGGGACCCAATGAGCAGTTCTTC.

V usage is TRBV7-8 and J usage is TRBJ2-7, with 9 bases lining up with TRBD2. Germline CDR1 reads SGHVS; CDR2 reads FQNEAQ. Trimming cost V 1 base and J 2 bases; bases outside gene matches: 3. The CDR3 spans 15 residues. The CDR3 spells CASSLELAGPYEQYF. CDR3 DNA sequence: TGTGCCAGCAGCTTAGAACTAGCGGGCCCCTACGAGCAGTACTTC.

The chain joins TRBV20-1 to TRBJ2-7; D is possibly TRBD2 (6 bases). Germline V gene sequence: CDR1 DFQATT, CDR2 SNEGSKA (reference sequence). This CDR3 has 9 amino acids. V lost 6 bases, J lost 8 bases, and 8 bases lay in between. CDR3 amino acids: CSAGTQQYF. DNA for the CDR3: TGCAGTGCCGGGACTCAGCAGTACTTC.

Concerning this clone: The same CDR3 also results from other DNA sequences found in this sample. The genes are TRBV10-2 and TRBJ1-1; 9 bases match TRBD1. The V gene end was trimmed by 6 bases and the J gene end by 0 bases; junction bases not matched to a gene: 2. CDR1 and CDR2 (germline): WSHSY, SAAADI. The CDR3 has 14 amino acids. This CDR3 is CASRGQGLNTEAFF. CDR3 in DNA: TGCGCCAGCAGGGGACAGGGCCTGAACACTGAAGCTTTCTTT.

The chain uses TRBV5-4 and TRBJ2-3; 9 bases agree with TRBD1. The CDR3 runs 16 residues. The germline V gene encodes CDR1 SGHNT and CDR2 YYREEE (reference sequence). J was trimmed by 1 base and V by 4 bases; bases with no gene match: 7. This CDR3 is CASSLPRTGGTDTQYF. The CDR3 region has the DNA TGTGCCAGCAGCCTTCCACGGACAGGGGGCACAGATACGCAGTATTTT.

The chain links TRBV9 to TRBJ2-7; D might be TRBD1 or TRBD2, each matching 5 bases. The CDR3 length is 16 residues. The ends were cut back, 3 bases at V and 5 bases at J, with 21 bases in the middle. Germline assignment: CDR1 SGDLS and CDR2 YYNGEE. The CDR3 DNA reads TGTGCCAGCAGCGCCACGGGGACCTACCTTACGGACGAGCAGTACTTC. It specifies CASSATGTYLTDEQYF.

V is TRBV27 and J is TRBJ1-2; 12 bases align to TRBD1. The germline V gene has CDR1 MNHEY and CDR2 SMNVEV (reference sequence). The CDR3 is 16 amino acids. Trimming took 6 bases from V and 3 from J; bases not matched to a gene: 8. The CDR3 sequence is CASRWDRGHGDYGYTF. The CDR3 DNA follows: TGTGCCAGCAGATGGGACAGGGGGCACGGGGACTATGGCTACACCTTC.

The gene calls are TRBV30 and TRBJ1-4; D is undetermined. Germline CDR1 reads GTSNPN; CDR2 reads SVGIG (reference sequence). V lost 5 bases and J lost 2, with 6 bases in between. The CDR3 is made up of 12 amino acids. For the CDR3, the DNA is TGTGCCTGGGGGGTCACTAATGAAAAACTGTTTTTT. The encoded protein is CAWGVTNEKLFF.

For this clone: A read error may account for a junction end that differs from germline. The J gene is TRBJ2-1, the V gene TRBV2; 10 bases fit TRBD2. This CDR3 comprises 15 residues. Per the germline V gene, CDR1 is SNHLY and CDR2 is FYNNEI. The DNA for the CDR3 is TGTGCCAGCAGAGAAGGGACTAGCGAGAGCAATGAGCAGTTCTTC. The encoded protein is CASREGTSESNEQFF.

The V gene is TRBV18, the J gene TRBJ2-2, with D perhaps TRBD2 (6 bases). V lost 8 bases and J lost 1, with 11 bases in between. The CDR3 is made up of 14 amino acids. From germline, CDR1 is KGHSH and CDR2 LQKENI. The CDR3 region is CASRGRENTGELFF. The CDR3 region has the DNA TGTGCCAGCCGGGGGAGAGAGAACACCGGGGAGCTGTTTTTT.

The chain combines TRBV6-6 with TRBJ2-7; D might be TRBD1 (5 bases). This CDR3 has 14 amino acids. Germline loops: CDR1 MNHNY, CDR2 SVGAGI (reference sequence). The V end was cut by 5 bases, the J end by 1 base, with 12 bases between. CDR3 coding DNA: TGTGCCAGCAGTCCAAAGGGGCCTTCCTACGAGCAGTACTTC. Translated, it gives CASSPKGPSYEQYF.

The rearrangement joins TRBV6-1 to TRBJ1-5; TRBD1 matches at 10 bases. V dropped 4 bases and J dropped 6; count of bases not matched to a gene: 6. Germline V CDR1 and CDR2: MNHNS, SASEGT. The CDR3 consists of 15 residues. The CDR3 DNA reads TGTGCCAGCAGTGTCGGACAGGGGGTTATTCAGCCCCAGCATTTT. Translating gives CASSVGQGVIQPQHF.

V usage is TRBV19 and J usage is TRBJ2-3, with D maybe TRBD2 (5 bases). Germline CDR1 reads LNHDA; CDR2 reads SQIVND (reference sequence). The CDR3 is made up of 13 amino acids. The V and J ends lost 6 bases and 5 bases respectively, with 12 bases between them. Written as DNA, the CDR3 is TGTGCCAGTAGGGGCAGAGGGATAGATACGCAGTATTTT. This codes for CASRGRGIDTQYF.